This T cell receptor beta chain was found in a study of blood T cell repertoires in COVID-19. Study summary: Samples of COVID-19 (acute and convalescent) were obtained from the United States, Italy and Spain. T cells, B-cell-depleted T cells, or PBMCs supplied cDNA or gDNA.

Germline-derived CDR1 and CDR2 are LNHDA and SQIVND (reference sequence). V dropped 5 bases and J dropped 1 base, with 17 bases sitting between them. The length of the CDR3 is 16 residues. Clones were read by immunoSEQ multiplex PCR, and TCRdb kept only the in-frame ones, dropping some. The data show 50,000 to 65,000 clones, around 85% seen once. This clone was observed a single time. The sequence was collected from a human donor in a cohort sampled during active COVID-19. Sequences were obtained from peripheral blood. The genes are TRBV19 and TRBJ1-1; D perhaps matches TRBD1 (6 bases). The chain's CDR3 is CASSGGPGNSNTEAFF. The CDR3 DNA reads TGTGCCAGTAGTGGGGGCCCAGGGAACTCGAACACTGAAGCTTTCTTT.